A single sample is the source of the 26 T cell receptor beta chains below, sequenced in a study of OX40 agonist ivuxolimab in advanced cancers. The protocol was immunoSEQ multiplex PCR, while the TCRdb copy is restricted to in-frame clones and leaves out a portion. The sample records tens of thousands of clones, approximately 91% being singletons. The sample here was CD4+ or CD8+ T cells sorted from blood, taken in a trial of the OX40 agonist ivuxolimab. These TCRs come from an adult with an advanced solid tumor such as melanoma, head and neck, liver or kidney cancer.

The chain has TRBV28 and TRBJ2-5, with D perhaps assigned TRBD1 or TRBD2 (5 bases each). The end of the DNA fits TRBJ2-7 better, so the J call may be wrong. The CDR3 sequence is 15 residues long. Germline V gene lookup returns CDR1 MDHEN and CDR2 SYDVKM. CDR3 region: CASSSPGTNAYEQYF. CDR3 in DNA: TGTGCCAGCAGTTCACCCGGGACGAACGCCTACGAGCAGTACTTC.

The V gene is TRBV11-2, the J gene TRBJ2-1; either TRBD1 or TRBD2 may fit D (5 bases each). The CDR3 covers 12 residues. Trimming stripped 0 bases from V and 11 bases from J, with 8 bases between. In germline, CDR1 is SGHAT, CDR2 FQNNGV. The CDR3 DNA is TGTGCCAGCAGCTTAGATCGGGGACAGCAGTTCTTC. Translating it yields CASSLDRGQQFF.

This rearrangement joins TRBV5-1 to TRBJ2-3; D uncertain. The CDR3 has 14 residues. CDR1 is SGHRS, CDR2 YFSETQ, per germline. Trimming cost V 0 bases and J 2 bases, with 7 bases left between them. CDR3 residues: CASSLDKVTDTQYF. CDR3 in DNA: TGCGCCAGCAGCTTGGATAAGGTCACAGATACGCAGTATTTT.

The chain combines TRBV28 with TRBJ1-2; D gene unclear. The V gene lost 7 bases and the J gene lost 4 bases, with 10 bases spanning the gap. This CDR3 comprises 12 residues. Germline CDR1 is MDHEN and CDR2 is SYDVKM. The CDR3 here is CASKGQIYGYTF. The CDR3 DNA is TGTGCCAGCAAAGGCCAGATCTATGGCTACACCTTC.

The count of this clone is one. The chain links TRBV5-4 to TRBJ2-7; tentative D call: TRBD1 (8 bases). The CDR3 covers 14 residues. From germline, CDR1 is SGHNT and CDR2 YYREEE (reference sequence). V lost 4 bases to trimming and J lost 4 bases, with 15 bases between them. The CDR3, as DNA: TGTGCCAGCAGCCACAACAGGGGGGGGTACGAGCAGTACTTC. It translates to CASSHNRGGYEQYF. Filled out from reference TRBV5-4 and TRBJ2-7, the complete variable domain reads ETGVTQSPTHLIKTRGQQVTLRCSSQSGHNTVSWYQQALGQGPQFIFQYYREEENGRGNFPPRFSGLQFPNYSSELNVNALELDDSALYLCASSHNRGGYEQYFGPGTRLTVT.

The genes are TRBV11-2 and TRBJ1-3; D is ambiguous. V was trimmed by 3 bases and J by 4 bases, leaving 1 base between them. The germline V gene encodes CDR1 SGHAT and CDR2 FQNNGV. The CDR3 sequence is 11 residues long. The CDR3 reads CASSFGNTIYF. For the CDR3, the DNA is TGTGCCAGCAGCTTCGGAAACACCATATATTTT. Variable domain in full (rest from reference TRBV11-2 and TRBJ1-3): EAGVAQSPRYKIIEKRQSVAFWCNPISGHATLYWYQQILGQGPKLLIQFQNNGVVDDSQLPKDRFSAERLKGVDSTLKIQPAKLEDSAVYLCASSFGNTIYFGEGSWLTVV.

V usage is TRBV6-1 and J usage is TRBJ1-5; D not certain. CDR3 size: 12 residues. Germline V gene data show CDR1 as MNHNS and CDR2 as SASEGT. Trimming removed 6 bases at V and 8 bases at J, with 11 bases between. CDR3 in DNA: TGTGCCAGCAGGCATAATTGGGAGCCCCAGCATTTT. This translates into CASRHNWEPQHF.

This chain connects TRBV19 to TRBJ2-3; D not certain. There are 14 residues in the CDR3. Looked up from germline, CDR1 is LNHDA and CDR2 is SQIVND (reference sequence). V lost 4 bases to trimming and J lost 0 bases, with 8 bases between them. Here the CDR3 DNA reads TGTGCCAGTAGTAAGATTTCGAGCACAGATACGCAGTATTTT. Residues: CASSKISSTDTQYF.

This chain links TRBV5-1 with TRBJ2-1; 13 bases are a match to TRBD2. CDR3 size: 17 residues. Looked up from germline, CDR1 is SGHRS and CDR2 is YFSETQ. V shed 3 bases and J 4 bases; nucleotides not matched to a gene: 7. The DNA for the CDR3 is TGCGCCAGCAGCTCTACAATACTAGCGGGAGGGTACAATGAGCAGTTCTTC. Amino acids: CASSSTILAGGYNEQFF.

CDR3 nucleotide sequence: TGTGCCAGCAGCCAAGCCAAGGTTCTCGAGCAGTACTTC. It encodes CASSQAKVLEQYF. The gene calls are TRBV14 and TRBJ2-7, with unresolved D. V gave up 1 base and J gave up 6 bases, with 10 bases separating them. The CDR3 is 13 residues long. Per the germline V gene, CDR1 is SGHDN and CDR2 is FVKESK.

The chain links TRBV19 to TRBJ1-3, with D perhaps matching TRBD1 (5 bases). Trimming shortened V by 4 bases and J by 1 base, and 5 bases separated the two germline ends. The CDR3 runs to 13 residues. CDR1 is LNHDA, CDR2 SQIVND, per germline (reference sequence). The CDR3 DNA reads TGTGCCAGTAGTAGGGGGTCTGGAAACACCATATATTTT. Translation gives CASSRGSGNTIYF.

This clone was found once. CDR3 bases: TGTGCCAGCAGGTCTCTAGCGGGCCAAGAGACCCAGTACTTC. Its protein product is CASRSLAGQETQYF. V is TRBV27 and J is TRBJ2-5; 8 bases line up with TRBD2. The germline CDR1 and CDR2 sequences are MNHEY and SMNVEV (reference sequence). V lost 6 bases, J lost 1 base, and 4 bases stayed unmatched. CDR3 length equals 14 residues.

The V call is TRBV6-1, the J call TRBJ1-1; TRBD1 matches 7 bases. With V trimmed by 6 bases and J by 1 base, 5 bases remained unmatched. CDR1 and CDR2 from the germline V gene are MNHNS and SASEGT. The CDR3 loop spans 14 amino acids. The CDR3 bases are TGTGCCAGCAGGTGGACAGGAAGGAACACTGAAGCTTTCTTT. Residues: CASRWTGRNTEAFF.

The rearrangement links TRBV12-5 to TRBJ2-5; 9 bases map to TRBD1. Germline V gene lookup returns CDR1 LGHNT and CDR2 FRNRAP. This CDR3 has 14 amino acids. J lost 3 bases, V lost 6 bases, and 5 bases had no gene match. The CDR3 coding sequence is TGTGCTAGTGGCTGGGGACAGGGTAAAGAGACCCAGTACTTC. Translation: CASGWGQGKETQYF.

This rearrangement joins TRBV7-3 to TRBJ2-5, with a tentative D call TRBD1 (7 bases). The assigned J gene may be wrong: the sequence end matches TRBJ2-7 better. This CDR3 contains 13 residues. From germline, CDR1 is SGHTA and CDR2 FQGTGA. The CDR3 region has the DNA TGTGCCAGCAGCCTCCTCCAGGGGGGCGAGCAGTACTTC. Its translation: CASSLLQGGEQYF.

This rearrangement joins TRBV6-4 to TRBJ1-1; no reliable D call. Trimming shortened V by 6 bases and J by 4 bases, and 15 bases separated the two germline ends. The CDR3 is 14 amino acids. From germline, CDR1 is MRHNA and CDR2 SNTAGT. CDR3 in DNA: TGTGCCAGCAGACACCGACAAGGAACCACTGAAGCTTTCTTT. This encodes CASRHRQGTTEAFF.

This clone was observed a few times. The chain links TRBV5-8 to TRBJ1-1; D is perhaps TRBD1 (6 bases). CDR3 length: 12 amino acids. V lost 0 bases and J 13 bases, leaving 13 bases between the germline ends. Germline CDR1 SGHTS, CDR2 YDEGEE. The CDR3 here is CASSLARGLGFF. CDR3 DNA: TGTGCCAGCAGCTTGGCCAGGGGTTTAGGTTTCTTT.

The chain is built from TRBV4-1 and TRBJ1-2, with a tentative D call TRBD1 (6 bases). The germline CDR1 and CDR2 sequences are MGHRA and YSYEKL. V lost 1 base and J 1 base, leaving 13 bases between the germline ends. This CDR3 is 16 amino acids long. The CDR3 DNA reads TGCGCCAGCAGCCAAGTTGGGGGCACCTTTAACTATGGCTACACCTTC. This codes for CASSQVGGTFNYGYTF.

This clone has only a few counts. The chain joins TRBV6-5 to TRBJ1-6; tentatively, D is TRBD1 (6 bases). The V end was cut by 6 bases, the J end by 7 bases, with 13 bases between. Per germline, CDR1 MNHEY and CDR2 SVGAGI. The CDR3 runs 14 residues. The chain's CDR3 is CASRTTGINSPLHF. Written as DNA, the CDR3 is TGTGCCAGCAGGACAACAGGGATAAATTCACCCCTCCACTTT.

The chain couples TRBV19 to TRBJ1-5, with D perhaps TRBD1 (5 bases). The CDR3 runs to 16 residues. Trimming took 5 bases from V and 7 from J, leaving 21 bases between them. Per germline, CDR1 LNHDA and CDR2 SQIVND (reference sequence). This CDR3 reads CASSLAVGGVTQPQHF. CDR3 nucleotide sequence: TGTGCCAGTAGTCTCGCTGTTGGGGGGGTAACCCAGCCCCAGCATTTT.

The CDR3 DNA reads TGTGCCAGTAGTAGATCCATTTCGCCCATTTACGAGCAGTACTTC. This sequence encodes CASSRSISPIYEQYF. The chain links TRBV19 to TRBJ2-7, with D unresolved. V was clipped by 4 bases and J by 4 bases, with 17 bases between them. CDR3 length: 15 amino acids. Germline V lookup: CDR1 LNHDA, CDR2 SQIVND (reference sequence).

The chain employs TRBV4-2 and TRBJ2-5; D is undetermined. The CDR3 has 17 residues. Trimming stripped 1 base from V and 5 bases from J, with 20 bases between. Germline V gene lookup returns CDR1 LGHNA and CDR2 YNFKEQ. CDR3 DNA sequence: TGTGCCAGCAGCCAAGGGTCCGGATCGAACCTCGAGGAGACCCAGTACTTC. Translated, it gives CASSQGSGSNLEETQYF.

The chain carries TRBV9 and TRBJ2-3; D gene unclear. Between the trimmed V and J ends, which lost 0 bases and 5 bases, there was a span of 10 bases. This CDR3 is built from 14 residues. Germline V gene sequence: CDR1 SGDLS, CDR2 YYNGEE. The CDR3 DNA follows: TGTGCCAGCAGCGTAGGGTCATCGGGAGATACGCAGTATTTT. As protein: CASSVGSSGDTQYF.

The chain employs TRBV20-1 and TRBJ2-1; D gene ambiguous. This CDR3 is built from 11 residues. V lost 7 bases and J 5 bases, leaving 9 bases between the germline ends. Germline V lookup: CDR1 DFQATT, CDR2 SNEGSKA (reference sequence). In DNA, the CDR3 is TGCAGTGGGCGGAGAAACAATGAGCAGTTCTTC. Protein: CSGRRNNEQFF.

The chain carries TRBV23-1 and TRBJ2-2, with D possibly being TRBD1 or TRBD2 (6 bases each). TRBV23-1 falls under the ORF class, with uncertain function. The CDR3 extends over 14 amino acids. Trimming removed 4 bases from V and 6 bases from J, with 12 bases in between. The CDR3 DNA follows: TGCGCCAGCAGTCTGGACAGACTAGCCGGGGAGCTGTTTTTT. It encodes CASSLDRLAGELFF.

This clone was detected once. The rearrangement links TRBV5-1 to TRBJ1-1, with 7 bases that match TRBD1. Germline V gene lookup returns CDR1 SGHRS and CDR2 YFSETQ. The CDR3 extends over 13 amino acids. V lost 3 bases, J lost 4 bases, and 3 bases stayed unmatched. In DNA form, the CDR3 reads TGCGCCAGCAGCTCACAGGGGAGCACTGAAGCTTTCTTT. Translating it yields CASSSQGSTEAFF.